One and the same sample provided the 29 T cell receptor beta chains below, sequenced in a study of CD8 T cells in Susac syndrome (dated 2019 in TCRdb). Library preparation employed the immunoSEQ multiplex PCR assay. RNA was extracted using the RNeasy kit, and about 0.45 to 1 microgram was reverse transcribed with random hexamers. TCRdb trimmed public reads at Q25 via fastp, called clones via MiXCR and kept in-frame beta chains. Rows are unified per CDR3 protein, each entry keeping the most common DNA and genes. This sample gives about 100,000 distinct CDR3 sequences in total; 95% of them show up just once. The ten top clones hold approximately 0.33% of the sample. The sequencing input was CD8+ T cells from PBMCs. Source of these receptors: a human donor with Susac syndrome.

The V gene is TRBV6-5, the J gene TRBJ1-4; 11 nucleotides match TRBD1. Germline V gene lookup returns CDR1 MNHEY and CDR2 SVGAGI. CDR3 length: 14 amino acids. After removal of 2 bases from V and 8 bases from J, the junction contained 1 base not matched to a gene. CDR3 bases: TGTGCCAGCAGTTACGGGGACAGGGGGGAAAAACTGTTTTTT. Protein sequence: CASSYGDRGEKLFF.

V and J are TRBV5-4 and TRBJ2-1; D is ambiguous. Per germline, CDR1 SGHNT and CDR2 YYREEE (reference sequence). The CDR3 runs to 14 residues. V lost 5 bases, J lost 8 bases, and 17 bases lay in between. The CDR3 reads CASSKGNPPDEQFF. CDR3 nucleotide sequence: TGTGCCAGCAGTAAAGGTAACCCCCCCGATGAGCAGTTCTTC.

The genes are TRBV19 and TRBJ2-6; the D is unclear. CDR3 length: 15 amino acids. Between the trimmed V and J ends, which lost 5 bases and 0 bases, there was a span of 8 bases. Per the germline V gene, CDR1 is LNHDA and CDR2 is SQIVND (reference sequence). DNA for the CDR3: TGTGCCAGTAGTGCCGGCTTCTCTGGGGCCAACGTCCTGACTTTC. It codes for CASSAGFSGANVLTF. The entire variable domain, with the rest obtained from reference TRBV19 and TRBJ2-6, is as follows: DGGITQSPKYLFRKEGQNVTLSCEQNLNHDAMYWYRQDPGQGLRLIYYSQIVNDFQKGDIAEGYSVSREKKESFPLTVTSAQKNPTAFYLCASSAGFSGANVLTFGAGSRLTVL.

The V call is TRBV7-9, the J call TRBJ1-1; tentatively, D is TRBD1 (5 bases). CDR1 is SEHNR and CDR2 is FQNEAQ in the germline V gene (reference sequence). V was pared by 1 base and J by 7 bases, with 10 bases between. This CDR3 is 13 amino acids long. The CDR3, as DNA: TGTGCCAGCAGCTTAGGGGGGGGACTTGAAGCTTTCTTT. Residues: CASSLGGGLEAFF.

Comments on this clonotype: A much larger clone lies one base from this, so it may be a read error. This chain uses TRBV2 with TRBJ2-6, with D hard to call. The length of the CDR3 is 13 residues. CDR1 is SNHLY, CDR2 FYNNEI, per germline. Trimming removed 7 bases at V and 0 bases at J, with 4 bases between. The CDR3 sequence: CASIPSGANVLTF. CDR3 DNA sequence: TGTGCCAGCATCCCCTCTGGGGCCAACGTCCTGACTTTC. The full variable domain, rest sourced from reference TRBV2 and TRBJ2-6, is EPEVTQTPSHQVTQMGQEVILRCVPISNHLYFYWYRQILGQKVEFLVSFYNNEISEKSEIFDDQFSVERPDGSNFTLKIRSTKLEDSAMYFCASIPSGANVLTFGAGSRLTVL.

The chain uses TRBV24-1 and TRBJ2-7, with 8 bases identical to TRBD1. After removal of 5 bases from V and 6 bases from J, the junction contained 8 bases not matched to a gene. Germline lookup yields CDR1 KGHDR and CDR2 SFDVKD. CDR3 size: 14 residues. The CDR3: CATSGPGTGGEQYF. CDR3 nucleotide sequence: TGTGCCACCAGTGGGCCCGGGACAGGAGGCGAGCAGTACTTC.

This clonotype has just a few counts. This rearrangement joins TRBV11-2 to TRBJ2-3; D ambiguous. The V end lost 1 base, the J end lost 3 bases, and 11 bases lay between the germline ends. The germline CDR1 and CDR2 sequences are SGHAT and FQNNGV. The CDR3 loop spans 15 amino acids. The CDR3 DNA reads as TGTGCCAGCAGCTTAGTGAGTGCCCCAACAGATACGCAGTATTTT. Translating gives CASSLVSAPTDTQYF.

The CDR3 DNA reads as TGTGCCAGCTCACCACCTGAGCGGGGCTCCTACGAGCAGTACTTC. Amino acid sequence: CASSPPERGSYEQYF. V is TRBV18 and J is TRBJ2-7; 7 nucleotides line up with TRBD2. Trimming at V came to 0 bases and at J to 0 bases, leaving 2 bases not matched to a gene. The CDR3 is 15 residues long. Germline values: CDR1 KGHSH, CDR2 LQKENI.

The chain recombines TRBV10-3 with TRBJ2-7; D unclear. V lost 0 bases, J lost 2 bases, and 2 bases lay in between. CDR1 is ENHRY and CDR2 is SYGVKD in the germline V gene. The CDR3 runs to 12 residues. This CDR3 reads CAISESTYEQYF. The CDR3 coding sequence is TGTGCCATCAGTGAGTCGACCTACGAGCAGTACTTC.

The chain uses TRBV11-1 and TRBJ2-1, with 7 bases lining up with TRBD2. With 6 bases clipped from V and 4 bases from J, the junction kept 6 bases outside the gene matches. The CDR3 totals 14 residues. Germline lookup yields CDR1 SGHAT and CDR2 FQDESV (reference sequence). This CDR3 reads CASSRGGLYNEQFF. DNA for the CDR3: TGTGCCAGCAGTCGCGGGGGTTTGTACAATGAGCAGTTCTTC.

The chain employs TRBV4-2 and TRBJ2-3, with TRBD2 matching 8 bases. The germline gives CDR1 LGHNA, CDR2 YNFKEQ. The V and J ends lost 1 base and 3 bases, in that order; junction bases with no gene match: 3. This CDR3 has 15 amino acids. The DNA for the CDR3 is TGTGCCAGCAGCCAAGGTAGCGGGACGACAGATACGCAGTATTTT. This translates into CASSQGSGTTDTQYF.

This rearrangement joins TRBV28 to TRBJ1-2; no reliable D call. Trimming stripped 7 bases from V and 1 base from J, with 16 bases between. CDR1 MDHEN and CDR2 SYDVKM come from the germline V gene. This CDR3 comprises 15 residues. The CDR3 here is CASTLQPTVNYGYTF. In DNA form, the CDR3 reads TGTGCCAGCACCCTCCAACCGACTGTTAACTATGGCTACACCTTC.

The chain recombines TRBV20-1 with TRBJ2-3, with a weak D call TRBD2 (6 bases). V dropped 6 bases and J dropped 3 bases, with 13 bases sitting between them. The CDR3 extends over 13 amino acids. The germline V gene has CDR1 DFQATT and CDR2 SNEGSKA (reference sequence). In DNA form, the CDR3 reads TGCAGTGCCCCGCCGGGAGATACAGATACGCAGTATTTT. It yields the protein CSAPPGDTDTQYF.

The chain uses TRBV6-5 and TRBJ2-5; 9 nucleotides line up with TRBD2. J was trimmed by 4 bases and V by 5 bases; bases with no gene match: 2. In germline, CDR1 is MNHEY, CDR2 SVGAGI. CDR3 length equals 13 residues. The CDR3 sequence is CASSGLARETQYF. In nucleotides, the CDR3 is TGTGCCAGCAGTGGACTAGCGAGAGAGACCCAGTACTTC.

The V gene is TRBV27, the J gene TRBJ2-2; the D call may be TRBD1 or TRBD2 (5 bases each). In germline, CDR1 is MNHEY, CDR2 SMNVEV (reference sequence). The CDR3 sequence is 16 residues long. Trimming stripped 6 bases from V and 7 bases from J, with 21 bases between. In DNA, the CDR3 is TGTGCCAGCAGCACCCTTGGGGCGAGGGAAAACGGGGAGCTGTTTTTT. It encodes CASSTLGARENGELFF.

The rearrangement joins TRBV5-1 to TRBJ2-1; 7 nucleotides match TRBD2. CDR3 length equals 16 residues. Germline V gene lookup returns CDR1 SGHRS and CDR2 YFSETQ. V lost 3 bases, J lost 6 bases, and 12 bases stayed unmatched. The CDR3, as DNA: TGCGCCAGCAGCTCCATTTCCAGCGGGGCCCTCAATGAGCAGTTCTTC. It yields the protein CASSSISSGALNEQFF.

The chain employs TRBV24-1 and TRBJ2-3; TRBD1 matches at 10 bases. The CDR3 is made up of 15 amino acids. In germline, CDR1 is KGHDR, CDR2 SFDVKD. V trimming: 4 bases; J trimming: 2 bases; junction bases outside the gene matches: 2. The CDR3 DNA reads as TGTGCCACCAGTGAGGGACAGGGGCACACAGATACGCAGTATTTT. Residues: CATSEGQGHTDTQYF.

The chain carries TRBV5-6 and TRBJ1-1, with D tentatively TRBD1 (6 bases). This CDR3 contains 15 residues. Trimming took 4 bases from V and 1 from J, leaving 14 bases between them. Per the germline V gene, CDR1 is SGHDT and CDR2 is YYEEEE. CDR3 protein: CASSPGHPANTEAFF. The CDR3 DNA follows: TGTGCCAGCAGCCCGGGACATCCCGCGAACACTGAAGCTTTCTTT.

J is TRBJ2-1 and V is TRBV29-1; 14 bases fit TRBD2. V lost 7 bases to trimming and J lost 2 bases; unmatched junction nucleotides: 4. This CDR3 region has 15 residues. CDR1 is SQVTM, CDR2 ANQGSEA, per germline. The CDR3 protein is CSARLAGGPYNEQFF. DNA for the CDR3: TGCAGCGCTAGACTAGCGGGAGGGCCCTACAATGAGCAGTTCTTC.

The chain couples TRBV20-1 to TRBJ2-7; 8 bases align to TRBD1. The length of the CDR3 is 14 residues. The germline CDR1 and CDR2 sequences are DFQATT and SNEGSKA (reference sequence). The V segment lost 0 bases and the J segment 4 bases; nucleotides outside the gene matches: 5. As DNA, the CDR3 is TGCAGTGCTAGAGAGACAGGGGAGGTTTACGAGCAGTACTTC. It encodes CSARETGEVYEQYF.

This sequence joins TRBV12-3 or TRBV12-4 and TRBJ1-4, with 7 positions matching TRBD1. After removal of 6 bases from V and 7 bases from J, the junction contained 5 bases not matched to a gene. This CDR3 is 13 amino acids long. The DNA of the CDR3 is TGTGCCAGCAGCCGGACAGGCGGTGAAAAACTGTTTTTT. Its translation is CASSRTGGEKLFF.

This clonotype was counted once. V and J are TRBV5-1 and TRBJ1-2; a possible D gene is TRBD1 (6 bases). The germline CDR1 and CDR2 sequences are SGHRS and YFSETQ. The CDR3 is 16 amino acids. Trimming removed 4 bases at V and 1 base at J, with 17 bases between. Here the CDR3 DNA reads TGCGCCAGCAGCCCGACTGGACAGTCTTTTAACTATGGCTACACCTTC. Residues: CASSPTGQSFNYGYTF.

The J gene is TRBJ2-4, the V gene TRBV4-2, with D perhaps matching TRBD1 or TRBD2 (5 bases each). Germline V gene sequence: CDR1 LGHNA, CDR2 YNFKEQ. The CDR3 is 16 amino acids. V was clipped by 0 bases and J by 9 bases, with 18 bases between them. DNA of the CDR3: TGTGCCAGCAGCCAAGATGGGGGATCTGGGCAGGGCATTCAGTACTTC. Translated: CASSQDGGSGQGIQYF.

Only one count was recorded for this clonotype. The V gene is TRBV20-1, the J gene TRBJ1-5; D is uncertain. CDR3 length: 11 residues. Trimming pared 6 bases from V and 6 bases from J, leaving 9 bases between. Germline V gene sequence: CDR1 DFQATT, CDR2 SNEGSKA (reference sequence). The CDR3 DNA is TGCAGTGCCATGGACGGTCAGCCCCAGCATTTT. This gives the protein CSAMDGQPQHF.

The rearrangement links TRBV4-2 to TRBJ2-1, with D unclear. The V gene's germline CDR1 is LGHNA and CDR2 YNFKEQ. Trimming stripped 0 bases from V and 9 bases from J, with 9 bases between. CDR3 length equals 13 residues. The CDR3 here is CASSQESAGEQFF. The CDR3 DNA is TGTGCCAGCAGCCAAGAATCGGCAGGTGAGCAGTTCTTC.

J is TRBJ1-2 and V is TRBV29-1, with D perhaps matching TRBD1 (5 bases). This CDR3 has 12 residues. Germline-derived CDR1 and CDR2 are SQVTM and ANQGSEA. V was pared by 6 bases and J by 5 bases, with 13 bases between. The CDR3 loop reads CSVDPQGYGYTF. The CDR3 nucleotides read TGCAGCGTCGACCCCCAGGGTTATGGCTACACCTTC.

The V gene is TRBV5-4, the J gene TRBJ2-7, with no clear D. V was cut by 0 bases and J by 3 bases, with 4 bases left in between. Germline CDR1 reads SGHNT; CDR2 reads YYREEE (reference sequence). The CDR3 spans 12 residues. The CDR3 coding sequence is TGTGCCAGCAGCTTGGATAACTACGAGCAGTACTTC. Its translation is CASSLDNYEQYF.

The V call is TRBV10-3, the J call TRBJ1-1; D is perhaps TRBD1 (5 bases). The CDR3 totals 15 residues. From germline, CDR1 is ENHRY and CDR2 SYGVKD. V was cut by 3 bases and J by 1 base, with 12 bases left in between. CDR3 coding DNA: TGTGCCATCAGTGACCCGGGACGGAAGAACACTGAAGCTTTCTTT. It yields the protein CAISDPGRKNTEAFF.

The chain couples TRBV5-6 to TRBJ2-1, with D possibly matching TRBD2 (5 bases). Germline loops: CDR1 SGHDT, CDR2 YYEEEE. Trimming cost V 0 bases and J 4 bases, with 11 bases left between them. CDR3 length: 15 residues. This CDR3 reads CASSLGIREYNEQFF. The DNA of the CDR3 is TGTGCCAGCAGCTTGGGGATCCGGGAATACAATGAGCAGTTCTTC.